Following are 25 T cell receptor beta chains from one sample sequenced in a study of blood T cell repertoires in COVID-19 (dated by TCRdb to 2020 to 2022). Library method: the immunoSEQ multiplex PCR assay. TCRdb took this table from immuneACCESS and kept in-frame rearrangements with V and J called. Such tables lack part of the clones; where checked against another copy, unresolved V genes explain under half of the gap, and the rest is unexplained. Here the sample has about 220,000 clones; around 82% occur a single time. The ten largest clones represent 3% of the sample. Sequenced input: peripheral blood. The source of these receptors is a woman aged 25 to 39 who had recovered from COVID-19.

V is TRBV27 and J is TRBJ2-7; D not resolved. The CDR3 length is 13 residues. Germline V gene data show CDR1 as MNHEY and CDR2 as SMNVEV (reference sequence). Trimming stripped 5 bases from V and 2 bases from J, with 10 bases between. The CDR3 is CASSPLGPYEQYF. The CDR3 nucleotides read TGTGCCAGCAGTCCCCTGGGCCCCTACGAGCAGTACTTC.

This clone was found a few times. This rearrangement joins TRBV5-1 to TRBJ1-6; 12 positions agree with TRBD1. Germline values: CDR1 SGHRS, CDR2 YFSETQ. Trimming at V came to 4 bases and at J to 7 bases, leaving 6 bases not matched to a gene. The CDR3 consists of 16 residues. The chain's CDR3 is CASSPEGQGANSPLHF. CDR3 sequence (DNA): TGCGCCAGCAGCCCGGAGGGACAGGGGGCAAATTCACCCCTCCACTTT.

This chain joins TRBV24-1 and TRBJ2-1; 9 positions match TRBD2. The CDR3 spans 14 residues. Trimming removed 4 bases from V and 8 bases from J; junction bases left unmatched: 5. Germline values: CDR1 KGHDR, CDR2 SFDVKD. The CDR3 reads CATSDPGLAHEQFF. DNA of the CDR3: TGTGCCACCAGTGACCCGGGACTAGCTCATGAGCAGTTCTTC.

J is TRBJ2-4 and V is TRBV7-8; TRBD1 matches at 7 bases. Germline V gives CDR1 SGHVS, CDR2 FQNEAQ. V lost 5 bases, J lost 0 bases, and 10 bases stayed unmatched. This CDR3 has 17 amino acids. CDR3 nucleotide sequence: TGTGCCAGCAGCCCCCAAAGACAGGGCCTAGCCAAAAACATTCAGTACTTC. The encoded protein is CASSPQRQGLAKNIQYF. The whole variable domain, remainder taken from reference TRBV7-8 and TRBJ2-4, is GAGVSQSPRYKVAKRGQDVALRCDPISGHVSLFWYQQALGQGPEFLTYFQNEAQLDKSGLPSDRFFAERPEGSVSTLKIQRTQQEDSAVYLCASSPQRQGLAKNIQYFGAGTRLSVL.

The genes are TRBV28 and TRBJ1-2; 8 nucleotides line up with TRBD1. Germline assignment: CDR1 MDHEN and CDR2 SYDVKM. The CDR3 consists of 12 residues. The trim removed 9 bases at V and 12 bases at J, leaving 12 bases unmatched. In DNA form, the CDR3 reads TGTGCCAGTACGCAGGGGGCTGGTCTTAACACCTTC. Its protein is CASTQGAGLNTF.

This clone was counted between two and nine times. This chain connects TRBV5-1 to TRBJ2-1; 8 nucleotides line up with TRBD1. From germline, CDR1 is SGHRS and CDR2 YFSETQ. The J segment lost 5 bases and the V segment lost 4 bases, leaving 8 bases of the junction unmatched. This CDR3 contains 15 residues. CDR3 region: CASSPGTGRDNEQFF. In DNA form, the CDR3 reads TGCGCCAGCAGCCCCGGGACAGGTCGGGACAATGAGCAGTTCTTC.

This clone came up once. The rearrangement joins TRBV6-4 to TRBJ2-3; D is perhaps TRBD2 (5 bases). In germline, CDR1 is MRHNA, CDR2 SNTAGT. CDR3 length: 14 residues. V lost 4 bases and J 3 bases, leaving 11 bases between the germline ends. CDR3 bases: TGTGCCAGCAGTGCCACGCCGGGAACAGATACGCAGTATTTT. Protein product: CASSATPGTDTQYF.

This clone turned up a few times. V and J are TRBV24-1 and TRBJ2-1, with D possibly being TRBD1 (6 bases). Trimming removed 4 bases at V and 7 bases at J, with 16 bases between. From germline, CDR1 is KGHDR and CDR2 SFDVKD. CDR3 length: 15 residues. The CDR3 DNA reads TGTGCCACCAGTGACTCAGGGGATAATCTAAATGAGCAGTTCTTC. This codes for CATSDSGDNLNEQFF.

The CDR3 sequence is CASSSYQETQYF. The CDR3 region has the DNA TGTGCCAGCAGCTCGTACCAAGAGACCCAGTACTTC. The chain combines TRBV9 with TRBJ2-5; D unclear. Germline CDR1 reads SGDLS; CDR2 reads YYNGEE. The germline V and J ends were trimmed by 4 bases and 0 bases, with 4 bases remaining between them. This CDR3 has 12 residues. Based on the CDR3 plus reference TRBV9 and TRBJ2-5, the full variable domain is DSGVTQTPKHLITATGQRVTLRCSPRSGDLSVYWYQQSLDQGLQFLIQYYNGEERAKGNILERFSAQQFPDLHSELNLSSLELGDSALYFCASSSYQETQYFGPGTRLLVL.

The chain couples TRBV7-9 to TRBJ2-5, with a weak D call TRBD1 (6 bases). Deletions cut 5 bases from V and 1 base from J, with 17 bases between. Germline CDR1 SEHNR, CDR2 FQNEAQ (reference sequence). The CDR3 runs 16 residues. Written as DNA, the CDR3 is TGTGCCAGCAGCCCCGGACAGCCGCCGAGCCAAGAGACCCAGTACTTC. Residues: CASSPGQPPSQETQYF.

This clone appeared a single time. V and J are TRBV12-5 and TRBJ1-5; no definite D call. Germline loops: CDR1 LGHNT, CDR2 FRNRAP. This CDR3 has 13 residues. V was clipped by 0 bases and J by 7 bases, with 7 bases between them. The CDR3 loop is CASGLVTLQPQHF. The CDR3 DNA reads TGTGCTAGTGGTTTGGTAACCCTACAGCCCCAGCATTTT.

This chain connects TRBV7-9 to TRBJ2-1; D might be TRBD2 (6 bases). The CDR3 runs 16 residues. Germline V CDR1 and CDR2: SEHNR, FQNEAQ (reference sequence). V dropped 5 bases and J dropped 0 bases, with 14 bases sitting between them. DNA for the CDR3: TGTGCCAGCAGCCCGTTAGCGGTCGCCTCCTACAATGAGCAGTTCTTC. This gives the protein CASSPLAVASYNEQFF.

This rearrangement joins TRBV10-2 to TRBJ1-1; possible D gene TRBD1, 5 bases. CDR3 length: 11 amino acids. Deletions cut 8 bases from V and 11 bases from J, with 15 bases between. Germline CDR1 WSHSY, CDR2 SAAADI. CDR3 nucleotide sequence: TGCGCCAGCTTGGGCGGACAAGAGGCTTTCTTT. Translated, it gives CASLGGQEAFF.

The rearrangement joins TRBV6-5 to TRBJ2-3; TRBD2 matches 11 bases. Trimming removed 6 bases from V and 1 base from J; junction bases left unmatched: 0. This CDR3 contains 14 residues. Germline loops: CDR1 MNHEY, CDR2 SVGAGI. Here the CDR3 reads CASRLAGGTDTQYF. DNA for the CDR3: TGTGCCAGCAGACTAGCGGGAGGCACAGATACGCAGTATTTT.

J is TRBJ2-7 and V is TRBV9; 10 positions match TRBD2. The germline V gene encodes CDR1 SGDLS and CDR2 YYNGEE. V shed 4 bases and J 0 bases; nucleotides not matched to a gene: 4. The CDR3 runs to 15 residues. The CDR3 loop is CASSKREGRSYEQYF. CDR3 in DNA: TGTGCCAGCAGCAAGCGGGAGGGCCGCTCCTACGAGCAGTACTTC. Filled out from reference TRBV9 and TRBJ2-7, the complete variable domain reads DSGVTQTPKHLITATGQRVTLRCSPRSGDLSVYWYQQSLDQGLQFLIQYYNGEERAKGNILERFSAQQFPDLHSELNLSSLELGDSALYFCASSKREGRSYEQYFGPGTRLTVT.

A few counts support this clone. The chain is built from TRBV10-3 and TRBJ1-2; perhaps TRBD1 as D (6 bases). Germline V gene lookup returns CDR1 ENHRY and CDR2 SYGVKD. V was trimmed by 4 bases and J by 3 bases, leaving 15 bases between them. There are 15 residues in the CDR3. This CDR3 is CAISGKMRQDYGYTF. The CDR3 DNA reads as TGTGCCATCAGTGGGAAAATGAGACAGGACTATGGCTACACCTTC.

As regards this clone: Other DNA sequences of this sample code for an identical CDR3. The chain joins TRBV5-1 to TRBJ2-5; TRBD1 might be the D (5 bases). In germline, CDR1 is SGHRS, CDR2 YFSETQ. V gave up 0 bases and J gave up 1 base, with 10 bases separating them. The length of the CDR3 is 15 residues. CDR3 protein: CASSLAGQGQETQYF. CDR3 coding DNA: TGCGCCAGCAGCTTGGCCGGGCAGGGCCAAGAGACCCAGTACTTC. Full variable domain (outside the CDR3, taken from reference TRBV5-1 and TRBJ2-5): KAGVTQTPRYLIKTRGQQVTLSCSPISGHRSVSWYQQTPGQGLQFLFEYFSETQRNKGNFPGRFSGRQFSNSRSEMNVSTLELGDSALYLCASSLAGQGQETQYFGPGTRLLVL.

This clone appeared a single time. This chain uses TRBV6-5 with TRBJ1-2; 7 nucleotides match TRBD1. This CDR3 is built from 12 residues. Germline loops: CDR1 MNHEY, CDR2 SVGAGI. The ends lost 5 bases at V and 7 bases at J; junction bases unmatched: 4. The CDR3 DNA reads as TGTGCCAGCAGTAGGGGGCGCGGTGGCTACACCTTC. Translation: CASSRGRGGYTF.

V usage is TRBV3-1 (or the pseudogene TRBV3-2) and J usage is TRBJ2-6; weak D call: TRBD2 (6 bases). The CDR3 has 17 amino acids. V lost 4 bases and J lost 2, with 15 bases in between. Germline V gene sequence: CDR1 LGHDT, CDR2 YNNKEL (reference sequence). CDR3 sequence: CASSLTWRGPGANVLTF. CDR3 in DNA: TGTGCCAGCAGCCTCACCTGGCGGGGTCCTGGGGCCAACGTCCTGACTTTC.

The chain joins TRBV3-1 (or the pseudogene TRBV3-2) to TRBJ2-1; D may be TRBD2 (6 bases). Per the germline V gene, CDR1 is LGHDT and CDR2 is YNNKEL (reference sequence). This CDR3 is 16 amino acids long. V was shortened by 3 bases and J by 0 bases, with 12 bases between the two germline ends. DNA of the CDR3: TGTGCCAGCAGCCAGACGGACGGGAGCTCCTACAATGAGCAGTTCTTC. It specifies CASSQTDGSSYNEQFF.

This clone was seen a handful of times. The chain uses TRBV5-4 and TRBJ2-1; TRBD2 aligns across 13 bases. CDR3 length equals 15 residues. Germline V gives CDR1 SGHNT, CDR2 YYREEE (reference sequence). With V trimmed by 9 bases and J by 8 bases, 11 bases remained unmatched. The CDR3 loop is CATSGLAGKWDEQFF. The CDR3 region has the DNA TGTGCCACCTCGGGACTAGCGGGGAAATGGGATGAGCAGTTCTTC.

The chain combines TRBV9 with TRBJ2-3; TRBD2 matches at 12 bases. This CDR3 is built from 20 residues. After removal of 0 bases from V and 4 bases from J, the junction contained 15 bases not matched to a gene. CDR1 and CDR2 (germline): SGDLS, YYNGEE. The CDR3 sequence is CASSVGYWEPGLAGADTQYF. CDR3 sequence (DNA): TGTGCCAGCAGCGTAGGGTATTGGGAGCCGGGACTAGCGGGTGCAGATACGCAGTATTTT.

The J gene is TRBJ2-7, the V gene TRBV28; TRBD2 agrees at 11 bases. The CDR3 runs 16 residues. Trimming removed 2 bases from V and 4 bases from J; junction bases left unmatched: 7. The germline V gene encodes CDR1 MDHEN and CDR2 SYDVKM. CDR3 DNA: TGTGCCAGCAGTTTACCCAGACTAGCGGGAAGGTACGAGCAGTACTTC. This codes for CASSLPRLAGRYEQYF.

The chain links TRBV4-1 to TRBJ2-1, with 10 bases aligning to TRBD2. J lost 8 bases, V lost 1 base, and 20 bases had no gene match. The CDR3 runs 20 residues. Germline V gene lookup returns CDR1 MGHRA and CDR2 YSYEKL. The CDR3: CASSQVWPSSGRAPGDEQFF. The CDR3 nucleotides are TGCGCCAGCAGCCAAGTGTGGCCGAGCAGCGGGAGGGCCCCCGGTGATGAGCAGTTCTTC.

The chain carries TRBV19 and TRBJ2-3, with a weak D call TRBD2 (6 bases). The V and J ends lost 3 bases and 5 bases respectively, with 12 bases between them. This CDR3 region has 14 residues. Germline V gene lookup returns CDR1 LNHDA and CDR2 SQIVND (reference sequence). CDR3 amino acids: CASSIEGRGDTQYF. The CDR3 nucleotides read TGTGCCAGTAGTATTGAGGGGCGGGGAGATACGCAGTATTTT. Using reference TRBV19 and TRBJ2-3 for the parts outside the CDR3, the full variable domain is DGGITQSPKYLFRKEGQNVTLSCEQNLNHDAMYWYRQDPGQGLRLIYYSQIVNDFQKGDIAEGYSVSREKKESFPLTVTSAQKNPTAFYLCASSIEGRGDTQYFGPGTRLTVL.